These T cell receptor beta chains were read from a single sample in a study of T cells in narcolepsy. Generated by immunoSEQ multiplex PCR, the TCRdb table keeps only in-frame clones and is missing some. Of 25,000 to 35,000 clones in the sample, around 81% are singletons; the top ten hold more than 0.9%. Sequenced sample: CD45RA- memory CD4+ T cells from PBMCs. The receptors come from a human donor with narcolepsy. CDR3s include the opening cysteine and the closing phenylalanine or tryptophan. Each record gives: J gene, V gene, clone size, D gene, CDR3 protein, CDR3 DNA. A D gene is named only where the DNA matches it firmly. The size field is filled for only some rows; it gives once, few, many or a size class.

TRBJ2-7,TRBV6-5,.,.,CASRRAEQLYEQYF,TGTGCCAGCAGGAGGGCGGAGCAGCTCTACGAGCAGTACTTC
TRBJ2-7,TRBV7-8,few,TRBD2,CASSPAGLGYEQYF,TGTGCCAGCAGCCCCGCCGGACTAGGCTACGAGCAGTACTTC
TRBJ1-3,TRBV23-1,.,.,CASSRDINSGNTIYF,TGCGCCAGCAGTCGCGACATAAACTCTGGAAACACCATATATTTT
TRBJ1-4,TRBV5-6,.,.,CASSFRRTGATNEKLFF,TGTGCCAGCAGCTTTCGCCGGACGGGAGCAACTAATGAAAAACTGTTTTTT
TRBJ1-1,TRBV6-5,.,.,CASRRSGTNTEAFF,TGTGCCAGCAGGAGATCTGGGACAAACACTGAAGCTTTCTTT
TRBJ2-7,TRBV6-6,.,TRBD1,CASSYQKGQGRYEQYF,TGTGCCAGCAGTTACCAAAAGGGACAGGGACGATACGAGCAGTACTTC
TRBJ2-5,TRBV6-6,.,TRBD2,CASWISGGNQETQYF,TGTGCCAGCTGGATTAGCGGGGGGAACCAAGAGACCCAGTACTTC
TRBJ2-1,TRBV11-3,.,.,CASGITGTEQFF,TGTGCCAGCGGCATTACAGGGACCGAGCAGTTCTTC
TRBJ1-2,TRBV6-1,.,.,CASSEIGGMLGGYTF,TGTGCCAGCAGTGAAATAGGGGGAATGCTTGGTGGCTACACCTTC
TRBJ1-1,TRBV19,.,.,CASSGDRNTEAFF,TGTGCCAGTAGTGGAGACCGGAACACTGAAGCTTTCTTT
TRBJ1-2,TRBV5-4,.,.,CASSPGSPTIYGYTF,TGTGCCAGCAGCCCCGGGAGCCCTACAATTTATGGCTACACCTTC
TRBJ1-1,TRBV5-4,.,.,CASSSGEPMNTEAFF,TGTGCCAGCAGCTCAGGTGAGCCGATGAACACTGAAGCTTTCTTT
TRBJ1-4,TRBV30,.,.,CAWSLEKLFF,TGTGCCTGGAGCCTTGAAAAACTGTTTTTT
TRBJ1-5,TRBV19,.,TRBD1,CASSSTGEVYRSYQPQHF,TGTGCCAGTAGTTCGACAGGGGAGGTGTATCGGTCATACCAGCCCCAGCATTTT
TRBJ2-7,TRBV7-8,.,TRBD1,CASSVGGNTNNRWGRSFYEQYF,TGTGCCAGCAGCGTAGGGGGCAACACAAACAATAGATGGGGCCGATCCTTCTACGAGCAGTACTTC
TRBJ1-1,TRBV19,.,.,CASSIGGWDTEAFF,TGTGCCAGTAGTATTGGGGGGTGGGACACTGAAGCTTTCTTT
TRBJ1-3,TRBV16,.,.,CASSQSRTDRNTIYF,TGTGCCAGCAGCCAATCGCGGACAGACCGAAACACCATATATTTT
TRBJ2-2,TRBV7-9,.,.,CASSLVSAGLTGELFF,TGTGCCAGCAGCTTAGTTTCGGCAGGGCTCACCGGGGAGCTGTTTTTT
TRBJ2-4,TRBV2,.,TRBD1,CASSAGGAKNIQYF,TGTGCCAGCAGTGCAGGGGGCGCGAAAAACATTCAGTACTTC
TRBJ1-1,TRBV2,.,TRBD1,CASSEAEGAWTEAFF,TGTGCCAGCAGTGAAGCTGAGGGGGCCTGGACTGAAGCTTTCTTT
TRBJ2-2,TRBV29-1,.,.,CSVVPSTNTGELFF,TGCAGCGTTGTACCGAGTACTAACACCGGGGAGCTGTTTTTT
TRBJ2-5,TRBV7-9,.,TRBD1,CASSLDRGIETQYF,TGTGCCAGCAGCCTCGACAGGGGGATCGAGACCCAGTACTTC
TRBJ1-3,TRBV19,few,.,CASSETSGSGVGNTIYF,TGTGCCAGTAGTGAAACGTCGGGCAGTGGGGTCGGAAACACCATATATTTT
TRBJ2-2,TRBV5-4,.,.,CANSFDRFTTGELFF,TGTGCCAACAGCTTTGACAGGTTTACCACCGGGGAGCTGTTTTTT
TRBJ2-5,TRBV19,.,.,CASSVPGWETQYF,TGTGCCAGTAGTGTACCAGGCTGGGAGACCCAGTACTTC
TRBJ1-4,TRBV28,.,TRBD1,CASTIGGQGAEKLFF,TGTGCCAGCACCATAGGAGGACAGGGGGCTGAAAAACTGTTTTTT
TRBJ1-2,TRBV6-7,.,.,CASSYWAGGTLDRGYTF,TGTGCCAGCAGTTACTGGGCCGGGGGAACCCTTGATAGGGGCTACACCTTC
TRBJ1-2,TRBV7-9,few,.,CASSRDGSYGYTF,TGTGCCAGCAGCCGGGACGGAAGTTATGGCTACACCTTC
TRBJ2-7,TRBV7-9,.,.,CASSANSAVVYF,TGTGCCAGCAGCGCTAATTCAGCGGTGGTGTACTTC
TRBJ2-4,TRBV19,.,.,CASRQWQDIQYF,TGTGCCAGCCGCCAGTGGCAGGACATTCAGTACTTC
TRBJ2-7,TRBV28,.,.,CASSPQGSSYEQYF,TGTGCCAGCAGCCCTCAGGGAAGCTCCTACGAGCAGTACTTC
TRBJ1-1,TRBV7-9,.,.,CASSLGVSGGSNTEAFF,TGTGCCAGCAGCTTGGGTGTTTCGGGGGGCTCCAACACTGAAGCTTTCTTT
TRBJ2-3,TRBV28,.,.,CASGLGDTQYF,TGTGCCAGCGGGCTGGGAGATACGCAGTATTTT